This T cell receptor (beta chain) derives from a study of response to subunit inactivated influenza vaccine. Regarding the study as a whole: The study's authors posited that every seasonal influenza vaccination enlists few new T cells.

In TCRdb, the RT-PCR reads were re-called with MiXCR into one record per CDR3 protein. The table records about 800,000 distinct CDR3 sequences, 21% of them present only once. This CDR3 region has 16 residues. V was clipped by 2 bases and J by 7 bases; unmatched bases: 10. Germline V CDR1 and CDR2: DFQATT, SNEGSKA (reference sequence). With regard to this clonotype: What it recognizes is unknown.

Here the sequenced sample was PBMCs from blood, taken about 5 days after vaccination. The V and J genes are TRBV20-1 and TRBJ2-2; 10 bases match TRBD1. This clonotype was obtained from a man aged 50 or older who received an inactivated influenza vaccine. CDR3 DNA: TGCAGTGCTAGACCGTACGACAGGGGGCAAATCGGGGAGCTGTTTTTT. It specifies CSARPYDRGQIGELFF.